The next 14 T cell receptor beta chains were all read from a single sample in a study of T cells in Graves' hyperthyroidism and ophthalmopathy. There were TCR beta CDR3 regions amplified from RNA transcripts. The TCR CDR3 was amplified in a first-round RT-PCR using the HTBI primer set. TCRdb used MiXCR to reprocess the multiplex PCR reads, holding one entry per CDR3 protein. This sample carries approximately 600,000 distinct CDR3 sequences, 20% to 25% of them seen once, and the ten largest clones take about 35%. The material sequenced was blood. The receptors shown here come from a young man with Graves' ophthalmopathy.

The J gene is TRBJ2-5, the V gene TRBV7-2, with D unresolved. Germline CDR1 SGHTA, CDR2 FQGNSA. The CDR3 consists of 12 residues. V dropped 8 bases and J dropped 1 base, with 8 bases sitting between them. CDR3: CASLQIQETQYF. CDR3 coding DNA: TGTGCCAGCCTACAGATCCAAGAGACCCAGTACTTC.

The sample holds many counts of this clonotype. The chain uses TRBV28 and TRBJ1-1; a weak D match, TRBD1 (6 bases). The CDR3 totals 14 residues. Looked up from germline, CDR1 is MDHEN and CDR2 is SYDVKM. Trimming took off 3 bases at V and 4 bases at J, with 12 bases between the two ends. The CDR3 region is CASSLRGEVTEAFF. In DNA form, the CDR3 reads TGTGCCAGCAGTTTGAGGGGGGAGGTCACTGAAGCTTTCTTT. The entire variable domain, with the rest obtained from reference TRBV28 and TRBJ1-1, is as follows: DVKVTQSSRYLVKRTGEKVFLECVQDMDHENMFWYRQDPGLGLRLIYFSYDVKMKEKGDIPEGYSVSREKKERFSLILESASTNQTSMYLCASSLRGEVTEAFFGQGTRLTVV.

The rearrangement links TRBV6-1 to TRBJ2-7; possibly TRBD1 or TRBD2 for D (5 bases each). The CDR3 is 14 residues long. Trimming removed 7 bases from V and 6 bases from J, with 19 bases in between. CDR1 and CDR2 (germline): MNHNS, SASEGT. The CDR3 is CASTAGGPKGEQYF. DNA for the CDR3: TGTGCCAGCACTGCTGGGGGACCTAAGGGCGAGCAGTACTTC.

The rearrangement links TRBV4-1 to TRBJ2-3; possibly TRBD2 for D (6 bases). Germline V gene sequence: CDR1 MGHRA, CDR2 YSYEKL. V was shortened by 0 bases and J by 4 bases, with 14 bases between the two germline ends. The CDR3 contains 16 residues. As DNA, the CDR3 is TGCGCCAGCAGCCAAGACCCCGGGAGAAGATCAGATACGCAGTATTTT. Translation: CASSQDPGRRSDTQYF.

This clonotype was picked up many times. J is TRBJ2-2 and V is TRBV28; a weak D match, TRBD1 (7 bases). Germline CDR1 MDHEN, CDR2 SYDVKM. This CDR3 is 15 amino acids long. V was trimmed by 7 bases and J by 7 bases, leaving 19 bases between them. The CDR3 nucleotides are TGTGCCAGCAACAATATAGCGCGGGACAGCGGGGAGCTGTTTTTT. It encodes CASNNIARDSGELFF.

This clonotype was observed a few times. A much larger clone lies a single base off, so this may be a read error. This chain uses TRBV6-1 with TRBJ1-1; 8 bases map to TRBD1. The CDR3 runs 14 residues. With V trimmed by 6 bases and J by 1 base, 4 bases remained unmatched. Germline CDR1 MNHNS, CDR2 SASEGT. The CDR3 sequence: CASSRGTGNTEAFF. The DNA for the CDR3 is TGTGCCAGCAGCCGCGGGACAGGGAACACTGAAGCTTTCTTT.

This clonotype has at least ten counts. The chain uses TRBV11-2 and TRBJ2-1; 7 bases are shared with TRBD1. Per germline, CDR1 SGHAT and CDR2 FQNNGV. The CDR3 extends over 13 amino acids. Trimming took 2 bases from V and 12 from J; bases not matched to a gene: 7. CDR3 sequence (DNA): TGTGCCAGCAGCTTAAGACAGGGTGGAGGGCAGTTCTTC. This sequence encodes CASSLRQGGGQFF.

This clonotype has just a few counts. The J gene is TRBJ2-3, the V gene TRBV29-1; D ambiguous. V lost 2 bases and J lost 2, with 8 bases in between. Germline V lookup: CDR1 SQVTM, CDR2 ANQGSEA. This CDR3 has 13 residues. CDR3 coding DNA: TGCAGCGTTGAAATGGCCCACACAGATACGCAGTATTTT. It codes for CSVEMAHTDTQYF.

This clonotype turned up a few times. CDR3 nucleotide sequence: TGTGCCAGCAGCTTAGACGGAAATAATTCACCCCTCCACTTT. This codes for CASSLDGNNSPLHF. The rearrangement links TRBV7-6 to TRBJ1-6, with no clear D. V lost 1 base and J lost 5, with 6 bases in between. Germline V gene data show CDR1 as SGHVS and CDR2 as FNYEAQ. The CDR3 contains 14 residues.

At least ten counts were recorded for this clonotype. The chain couples TRBV7-2 to TRBJ2-7; D possibly corresponds to TRBD2 (6 bases). Trimming took 3 bases from V and 5 from J, leaving 11 bases between them. The CDR3 consists of 13 residues. The germline CDR1 and CDR2 sequences are SGHTA and FQGNSA. The CDR3 spells CASSFTGSDEQYF. Here the CDR3 DNA reads TGTGCCAGCAGCTTCACCGGGAGTGACGAGCAGTACTTC.

In its sample, this clonotype was seen a few times. This chain joins TRBV6-5 and TRBJ1-3; TRBD1 might be the D (5 bases). This CDR3 spans 15 amino acids. The V end lost 2 bases, the J end lost 0 bases, and 8 bases lay between the germline ends. The germline V gene has CDR1 MNHEY and CDR2 SVGAGI. This chain's CDR3 is CASSYGGVSGNTIYF. The DNA for the CDR3 is TGTGCCAGCAGTTACGGGGGAGTCTCTGGAAACACCATATATTTT.

The J gene is TRBJ2-5, the V gene TRBV6-5; TRBD2 is a possible D gene (6 bases). The CDR3 is 16 residues long. Trimming cost V 4 bases and J 4 bases, with 19 bases left between them. CDR1 is MNHEY and CDR2 is SVGAGI in the germline V gene. In DNA form, the CDR3 reads TGTGCCAGCAGTTCCGTCGGGACCGCGGGGCCAGAGACCCAGTACTTC. Residues: CASSSVGTAGPETQYF.

This clonotype was observed a few times. This chain joins TRBV12-3 or TRBV12-4 and TRBJ1-3, with D hard to call. CDR3 length: 15 residues. Trimming removed 2 bases at V and 0 bases at J, with 8 bases between. As DNA, the CDR3 is TGTGCCAGCAGTTTACGGCACTCCTCTGGAAACACCATATATTTT. Translation gives CASSLRHSSGNTIYF.

Many counts were recorded for this clonotype. The chain combines TRBV20-1 with TRBJ2-7, with 14 nucleotides matching TRBD2. Trimming took 6 bases from V and 7 from J; bases not matched to a gene: 11. CDR1 DFQATT and CDR2 SNEGSKA come from the germline V gene (reference sequence). This CDR3 contains 15 residues. CDR3 amino acids: CSAGTSGSHLGEQYF. CDR3 DNA: TGCAGTGCCGGGACTAGCGGGAGTCATTTAGGAGAGCAGTACTTC.